This T cell receptor beta chain is drawn from a study of identical twins (dated by TCRdb to the mid-2010s). Some background on the complete study: The study deep-sequenced TCR alpha and beta repertoires from monozygotic twins, unrelated adults of various ages and cord blood to test whether fetal clonotypes persist. To rule out contamination, the twin experiments were replicated at different times with different library preparation protocols. Overall results and qualifications from the work: In monozygotic twins, recombination models systematically underestimated out-of-frame TCR alpha sharing, but the models matched the sharing seen between unrelated individuals. The excess sharing between twins in beta out-of-frame sequences was weaker because fewer shared sequences reduced the signal-to-noise ratio. Because the same donors could not be followed over many years, the conclusions relied on cross-sectional statistical analysis. Compared with coincidental sharing between unrelated individuals, out-of-frame TCR alpha sequences shared between twins showed an excess of sequences with low generation probability. Invariant T cells such as MAIT and iNKT could partly confound zero-insertion analyses, though diverse VJ usage argued against this for most clonotypes. Fewer insertions were carried by abundant cord blood beta clonotypes; a weaker similar trend was observed in young adult naive repertoires, while no such trend was observed in memory repertoires.

All donors were healthy Caucasians. Three pairs of female monozygotic twins, all aged about 18 to 30 years, made up the twin cohort. The RNA used for TCR libraries was isolated from peripheral blood mononuclear cells. From cysteine to phenylalanine, the CDR3 is 14 amino acids long. The DNA shown is the 42-base CDR3, in frame from base 1. V and J are truncated by 5 bases and 2 bases respectively, leaving an intervening sequence of 12 bases. CDR1 SGHAT and CDR2 FQNNGV were looked up in the germline V gene. Libraries were made using 5' RACE. TCRdb lists the instrument as Illumina HiSeq 2000. Template switching introduced a universal primer binding site; the final cDNA contained a unique molecular identifier, enabling accurate counting of TCR cDNA molecules. Specific primers in the conserved constant-segment region were used to synthesize first-strand cDNA for TCR alpha and beta chains. To control for contamination, every cDNA library carried two barcodes: a SMART-Mk sample barcode plus Illumina barcodes. TruSeq adapter sequences along with Illumina sample barcodes were introduced in two successive PCR steps. The Illumina HiSeq platform was used with custom primers to sequence TCR alpha and beta cDNA libraries. The authors' analysis ran thus. MiGEC was used to process raw reads and extract unique molecular identifiers, and MiXCR was used to find CDR3 positions. Recombination models were inferred per individual with the repgenHMM and IGoR tools using an EM algorithm. Shared clonotype analysis was performed with the tcR package in R, normalizing sharing by the product of cloneset sizes. Out-of-frame nonproductive sequences were analyzed to study raw recombination free of thymic and clonal selection effects. Starting from the raw public reads, TCRdb applied fastp trimming at Q25, assembled clones with MiXCR and retained in-frame beta chains. Each entry is one CDR3 protein sequence, shown with its most common DNA and genes. The V and J calls reflect TCRdb's pipeline rather than the authors' work. The sample table shows some 660,000 distinct CDR3 sequences, and around 8.3% are seen once. The ten largest clonotypes hold 0.75% to 1% of the sample.

Only a few counts were recorded for this clonotype. Its cognate antigen has yet to be identified. No base qualities exist here, and no much larger clone lies one base off it. These data also featured in a second study, about yellow fever vaccine responses in identical twins. Per the second study: According to the authors, in identical twins the way T cells responded to vaccination appeared partly convergent and partly personalized. Focusing on identical twins, the study followed the T cell clones that responded to the vaccine, and did so with precision.

The sequenced sample was PBMCs. The receptor comes from a woman younger than 30 in good health. Recombination linked TRBV11-2 to TRBJ2-5; too little of a D gene remains to name it. The CDR3 protein is CASSQDWIQETQYF. The nucleotides read TGTGCCAGCAGCCAAGACTGGATACAAGAGACCCAGTACTTC.